This entry lists 8 T cell receptor beta chains sequenced from one sample in a study of PD-1 blockade in mismatch repair-deficient tumors. Profiled with immunoSEQ multiplex PCR; TCRdb holds only in-frame clones, not every one. The profile shows about 60,000 clones, roughly 88% of them singletons. The sequences come from peripheral blood, collected 52 weeks after starting pembrolizumab. These receptors were taken from an adult with mismatch repair-deficient cancer.

The chain links TRBV7-9 to TRBJ2-1; D gene ambiguous. The CDR3 loop spans 14 amino acids. V shed 8 bases and J shed 5 bases, with 16 bases lying between them. Germline values: CDR1 SEHNR, CDR2 FQNEAQ (reference sequence). Written as DNA, the CDR3 is TGTGCCAGCCGAGGTCCCTTGGCCCACAATGAGCAGTTCTTC. It codes for CASRGPLAHNEQFF.

In this sample, this clone turned up once. The gene calls are TRBV19 and TRBJ1-5; D uncertain. The germline V gene encodes CDR1 LNHDA and CDR2 SQIVND (reference sequence). The CDR3 runs to 13 residues. The V end lost 5 bases, the J end lost 3 bases, and 8 bases lay between the germline ends. The CDR3 here is CASSATYNQPQHF. As DNA, the CDR3 is TGTGCCAGTAGTGCGACGTACAATCAGCCCCAGCATTTT.

The V and J genes are TRBV12-5 and TRBJ1-1; D is perhaps TRBD1 (5 bases). This CDR3 has 21 residues. The germline V gene has CDR1 LGHNT and CDR2 FRNRAP. The ends were cut back, 3 bases at V and 1 base at J, with 30 bases in the middle. As DNA, the CDR3 is TGTGCTAGTGGTTTTAGTTTGATAGGACCGAACCCCTGGGGGACGAACACTGAAGCTTTCTTT. It yields the protein CASGFSLIGPNPWGTNTEAFF.

This chain joins TRBV4-1 and TRBJ2-7, with 10 bases aligning to TRBD1. Germline loops: CDR1 MGHRA, CDR2 YSYEKL. V shed 1 base and J 5 bases; nucleotides not matched to a gene: 8. The CDR3 contains 16 residues. Here the CDR3 reads CASSQGLGQGVDEQYF. The DNA of the CDR3 is TGCGCCAGCAGCCAAGGATTAGGACAGGGGGTGGACGAGCAGTACTTC.

The gene calls are TRBV19 and TRBJ1-1; D is possibly TRBD1 (5 bases). The CDR3 sequence is 12 residues long. Trimming cost V 7 bases and J 7 bases, with 13 bases left between them. From germline, CDR1 is LNHDA and CDR2 SQIVND (reference sequence). For the CDR3, the DNA is TGTGCCAGTAACCCGGGGGGGGGTGAAGCTTTCTTT. Protein: CASNPGGGEAFF.

The chain has TRBV4-3 and TRBJ2-7; 7 bases map to TRBD1. The CDR3 is made up of 14 amino acids. Germline loops: CDR1 LGHNA, CDR2 YSLEER. Trimming at V came to 4 bases and at J to 6 bases, leaving 9 bases not matched to a gene. CDR3 in amino acids: CASSRIPGQTEQYF. CDR3 nucleotides: TGCGCCAGCAGCCGGATTCCGGGACAGACCGAGCAGTACTTC.

The chain employs TRBV7-6 and TRBJ2-7; TRBD1 matches 10 bases. Trimming cost V 1 base and J 4 bases; bases outside gene matches: 1. CDR1 and CDR2 (germline): SGHVS, FNYEAQ. CDR3 length: 14 amino acids. The CDR3 region has the DNA TGTGCCAGCAGCTTAGGACAGGGGGCATACGAGCAGTACTTC. It specifies CASSLGQGAYEQYF.

The chain couples TRBV5-6 to TRBJ1-2; possible D gene TRBD1, 6 bases. The CDR3 extends over 17 amino acids. Trimming removed 0 bases from V and 2 bases from J, with 17 bases in between. Germline loops: CDR1 SGHDT, CDR2 YYEEEE. The CDR3 spells CASSLGFGQLTNYGYTF. CDR3 nucleotides: TGTGCCAGCAGCTTGGGTTTCGGACAGTTAACCAACTATGGCTACACCTTC.